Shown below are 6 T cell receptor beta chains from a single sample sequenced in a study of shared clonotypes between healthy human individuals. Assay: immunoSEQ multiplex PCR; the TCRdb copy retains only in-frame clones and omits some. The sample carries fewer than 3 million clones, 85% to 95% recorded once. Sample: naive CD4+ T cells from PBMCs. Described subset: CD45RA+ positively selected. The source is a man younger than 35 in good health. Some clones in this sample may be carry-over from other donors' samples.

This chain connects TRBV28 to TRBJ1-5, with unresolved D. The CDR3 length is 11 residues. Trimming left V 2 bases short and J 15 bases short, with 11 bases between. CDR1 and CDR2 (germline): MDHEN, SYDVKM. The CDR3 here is CASSLSAGRHF. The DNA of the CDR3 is TGTGCCAGCAGTTTAAGCGCGGGAAGGCATTTT.

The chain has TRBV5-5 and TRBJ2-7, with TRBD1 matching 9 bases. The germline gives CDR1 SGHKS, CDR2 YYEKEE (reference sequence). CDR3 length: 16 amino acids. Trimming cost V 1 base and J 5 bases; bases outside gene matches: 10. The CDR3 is CASSLPRTGEIDEQYF. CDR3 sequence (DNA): TGTGCCAGCAGCTTGCCCAGGACAGGGGAAATCGACGAGCAGTACTTC.

CDR3: CATSGGQGMNTEAFF. The CDR3 nucleotides are TGTGCCACCAGCGGGGGACAGGGCATGAACACTGAAGCTTTCTTT. The rearrangement joins TRBV15 to TRBJ1-1, with TRBD1 identical over 9 bases. The ends lost 5 bases at V and 0 bases at J; junction bases unmatched: 4. This CDR3 contains 15 residues. Germline assignment: CDR1 LNHNV and CDR2 YYDKDF (reference sequence).

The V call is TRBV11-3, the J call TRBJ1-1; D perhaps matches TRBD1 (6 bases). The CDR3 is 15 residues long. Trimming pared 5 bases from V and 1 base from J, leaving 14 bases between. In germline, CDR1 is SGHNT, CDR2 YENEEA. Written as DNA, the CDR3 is TGTGCCAGCAGCCGCCCGGGGGGCCGGAACACTGAAGCTTTCTTT. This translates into CASSRPGGRNTEAFF.

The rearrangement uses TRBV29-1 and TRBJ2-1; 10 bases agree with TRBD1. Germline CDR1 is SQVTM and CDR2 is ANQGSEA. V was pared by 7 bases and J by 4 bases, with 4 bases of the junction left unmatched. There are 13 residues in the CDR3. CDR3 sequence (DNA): TGCAGCGCGGACAGGGGGAGTTACAATGAGCAGTTCTTC. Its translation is CSADRGSYNEQFF.

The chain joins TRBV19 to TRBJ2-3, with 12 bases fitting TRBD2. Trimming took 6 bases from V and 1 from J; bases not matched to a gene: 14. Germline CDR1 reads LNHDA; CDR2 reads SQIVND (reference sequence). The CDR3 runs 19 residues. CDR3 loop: CASSTRGTGLAGRTDTQYF. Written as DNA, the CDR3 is TGTGCCAGTAGCACCAGGGGGACAGGACTAGCGGGGCGCACAGATACGCAGTATTTT.